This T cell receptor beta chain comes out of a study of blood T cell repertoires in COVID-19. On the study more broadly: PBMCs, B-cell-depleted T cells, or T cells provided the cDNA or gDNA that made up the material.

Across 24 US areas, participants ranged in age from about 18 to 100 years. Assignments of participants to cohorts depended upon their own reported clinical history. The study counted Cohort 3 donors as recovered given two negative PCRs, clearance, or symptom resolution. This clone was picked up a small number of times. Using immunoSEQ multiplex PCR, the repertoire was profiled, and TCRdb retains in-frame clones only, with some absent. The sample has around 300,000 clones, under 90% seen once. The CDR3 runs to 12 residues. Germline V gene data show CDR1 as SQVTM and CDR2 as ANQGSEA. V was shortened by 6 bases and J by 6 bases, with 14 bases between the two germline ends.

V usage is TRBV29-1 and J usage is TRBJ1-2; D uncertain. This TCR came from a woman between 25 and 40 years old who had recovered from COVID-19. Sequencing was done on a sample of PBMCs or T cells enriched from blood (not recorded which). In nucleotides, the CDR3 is TGCAGCGTGCAAACGCTAGAGAATGGCTACACCTTC. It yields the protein CSVQTLENGYTF.